The clone carrying this T cell receptor (beta chain) occurred once. The antigen is unknown. Some clones are missing from TCRdb's copy, which holds only in-frame ones; the method was immunoSEQ multiplex PCR. The repertoire holds 140,000 or so clones, with around 90% as singletons. This entry is derived from a study of T cell responses to AZD1222 COVID-19 vaccine. V was shortened by 3 bases and J by 4 bases, with 13 bases between the two germline ends. Germline assignment: CDR1 SGDLS and CDR2 YYNGEE. This CDR3 has 14 amino acids. Broader study findings: Spike-wide coverage was observed for vaccine-associated CD4 TCRs, with dominant responses at 160-218 and 743-854. The reported proportion of spike-specific TCRs targeting unmutated variant regions was nearly half.

J is TRBJ1-2 and V is TRBV9, with D tentatively TRBD1 (6 bases). The clonotype originates from an adult who received the AZD1222 COVID-19 vaccine. The sample consisted of peripheral blood, taken 28 days after the second AZD1222 dose. CDR3 coding DNA: TGTGCCAGCAGCGCCGCAGGGGCCCCCTATGGCTACACCTTC. Residues: CASSAAGAPYGYTF.